Listed below are T cell receptor beta chains from one sample, sequenced in a study of blood T cell repertoires in COVID-19. Clones were read by immunoSEQ multiplex PCR, and TCRdb kept only the in-frame ones, dropping some. The table has around 65,000 clones, about 81% seen once; the top ten hold 10% to 15%. Material for sequencing was peripheral blood. The receptors come from a human donor in a cohort sampled during active COVID-19. Each CDR3 is given with its conserved first and last residue. The D gene is left open where the match is weak. The size field is filled for only some rows; it gives once, few, many or a size class.

CASSLGQGYNSPLHF,TGTGCCAGCAGCTTAGGCCAGGGGTATAATTCACCCCTCCACTTT,TRBJ1-6,.,TRBV13,.
CASSFDGLQPQHF,TGTGCCAGCAGCTTCGACGGACTACAGCCCCAGCATTTT,TRBJ1-5,.,TRBV7-9,.
CASRGTSGGAQDTQYF,TGTGCCAGCAGAGGGACTAGCGGGGGGGCCCAAGATACGCAGTATTTT,TRBJ2-3,.,TRBV9,TRBD2
CASSFLRKQETQYF,TGTGCCAGCAGCTTCTTGCGGAAGCAAGAGACCCAGTACTTC,TRBJ2-5,.,TRBV13,.
CASSLAGGGSYNSPLHF,TGTGCCAGCAGCTTGGCAGGGGGCGGATCCTATAATTCACCCCTCCACTTT,TRBJ1-6,.,TRBV5-4,TRBD1
CASSYPLWTSGDQETQYF,TGTGCCAGCAGCTACCCCCTTTGGACTAGCGGGGACCAAGAGACCCAGTACTTC,TRBJ2-5,.,TRBV7-8,TRBD2
CSTRQGTPTDTQYF,TGCAGCACCAGACAGGGGACCCCCACAGATACGCAGTATTTT,TRBJ2-3,.,TRBV29-1,TRBD1
CASSDGTGANYGYTF,TGTGCCAGCAGTGATGGGACAGGGGCGAACTATGGCTACACCTTC,TRBJ1-2,.,TRBV6-1,TRBD1
CSAITGTGGTEAFF,TGCAGCGCAATAACTGGGACAGGGGGGACTGAAGCTTTCTTT,TRBJ1-1,once,TRBV29-1,TRBD1
CASSRRDGTDSNQPQHF,TGTGCCAGCAGCCGCAGGGACGGGACAGATAGCAATCAGCCCCAGCATTTT,TRBJ1-5,.,TRBV5-4,TRBD1
CASSLNRGLGEKLFF,TGTGCCAGCAGTCTAAACAGGGGGCTGGGTGAAAAACTGTTTTTT,TRBJ1-4,.,TRBV2,TRBD1
CASSYSASGGDEQFF,TGTGCCAGCAGTTACTCGGCTAGCGGGGGGGATGAGCAGTTCTTC,TRBJ2-1,.,TRBV6-6,TRBD2
CASSPTRTGGSRAFF,TGTGCCAGCAGCCCAACCCGGACAGGGGGCTCTAGGGCTTTCTTT,TRBJ1-1,.,TRBV3-1/TRBV3-2,TRBD1
CASSQTGVGYTF,TGTGCCAGCAGTCAAACAGGGGTAGGCTACACCTTC,TRBJ1-2,.,TRBV28,TRBD1
CASSPRRGSSTDTQYF,TGTGCCAGCAGCCCCCGCCGCGGATCTAGCACAGATACGCAGTATTTT,TRBJ2-3,.,TRBV4-2,.
CSVPNTVITDTQYF,TGCAGCGTACCGAATACAGTAATCACAGATACGCAGTATTTT,TRBJ2-3,once,TRBV29-1,.
CASSLAVADEQYF,TGCGCCAGCAGCTTGGCCGTTGCGGACGAGCAGTACTTC,TRBJ2-7,.,TRBV5-1,.
CASSPLRSSTEAFF,TGTGCCAGCAGCCCCTTGAGGTCGTCCACTGAAGCTTTCTTT,TRBJ1-1,.,TRBV5-6,.